This TCR beta chain was identified during a study of T cell repertoires in cytomegalovirus infection (dated 2019 in TCRdb). Regarding the study in general: Donor HLA type was relevant to the analysis, because carriage of CMV infection together with the matching HLA type was indicated by public TCR beta signatures.

This clonotype occurred a few times. The specificity of this receptor is unknown. The input lacks base qualities; no much larger clone sits a single base away. Study-level results and caveats: Carriers of CMV infection plus the relevant HLA type were discriminated by the cumulative frequency of public TCR beta family members in the study cohort and in an independent roughly 400-donor cohort. In the ex vivo response, HLA-C-restricted CMV-specific TCR beta clonotypes were dominant, and in two of eight donors the single most frequent clonotype came from this HLA-C-restricted group.

Sequencing relied on an Illumina HiSeq 1500. TCRdb trimmed public reads at Q25 via fastp, called clones via MiXCR and kept in-frame beta chains. Every entry covers one CDR3 protein and lists the most common genes and DNA from its rows. Here the sample has 200,000 to 300,000 distinct CDR3 sequences; about an eighth occur a single time. The top ten clones comprise around 9% of the sample. The CDR3 goes from the cysteine to the phenylalanine over 17 residues. Left in the record is the CDR3 DNA by itself, 51 bases read in frame from the first base. The germline V gene (reference sequence) provides CDR1 SEHNR and CDR2 FQNEAQ. The germline V and J ends show losses of 0 bases and 5 bases respectively, and no gene match explains 9 bases of the junction.

The rearranged chain carries TRBV7-9 and TRBJ1-4; 7 central bases correspond to TRBD1. The TCR was taken from a human donor in good health (CMV status not recorded). Some clones in this sample may be carry-over from other donors' samples. The sample taken for sequencing was PBMCs. The base sequence is TGTGCCAGCAGCTTAGCGGAATACAGGGGCGAGAATGAAAAACTGTTTTTT. It is translated as CASSLAEYRGENEKLFF.